These 22 T cell receptor beta chains were all obtained from the same sample, sequenced in a study of control samples from healthy donors and cancer patients. The repertoire was sequenced with immunoSEQ multiplex PCR; TCRdb's copy has only in-frame clones and lacks some. Of 85,000 to 100,000 clones in the sample, roughly four fifths were seen once. Input material: blood. These receptors were taken from a man in his 60s in good health.

The chain recombines TRBV7-6 with TRBJ2-5; TRBD1 matches 10 bases. The V and J ends lost 4 bases and 5 bases, in that order; junction bases with no gene match: 7. CDR3 length equals 15 residues. Germline-derived CDR1 and CDR2 are SGHVS and FNYEAQ. The chain's CDR3 is CASSSDRGHLETQYF. The CDR3 coding sequence is TGTGCCAGCAGCTCCGACAGGGGGCATTTGGAGACCCAGTACTTC.

The chain joins TRBV7-2 to TRBJ2-2; 8 bases align to TRBD1. With V trimmed by 5 bases and J by 8 bases, 7 bases remained unmatched. Germline lookup yields CDR1 SGHTA and CDR2 FQGNSA. CDR3 size: 14 residues. As DNA, the CDR3 is TGTGCCAGCAGCCTTCGACAGGGGCAAGGGGAGCTGTTTTTT. Translating gives CASSLRQGQGELFF. Using reference TRBV7-2 and TRBJ2-2 for the parts outside the CDR3, the full variable domain is GAGVSQSPSNKVTEKGKDVELRCDPISGHTALYWYRQSLGQGLEFLIYFQGNSAPDKSGLPSDRFSAERTGGSVSTLTIQRTQQEDSAVYLCASSLRQGQGELFFGEGSRLTVL.

The chain links TRBV19 to TRBJ2-4; D not certain. The V gene's germline CDR1 is LNHDA and CDR2 SQIVND (reference sequence). Trimming stripped 5 bases from V and 0 bases from J, with 8 bases between. This CDR3 region has 14 residues. The CDR3 is CASSPQSAKNIQYF. DNA of the CDR3: TGTGCCAGTAGTCCTCAATCAGCCAAAAACATTCAGTACTTC.

This clone was observed a few times. V gene TRBV12-5 combines with J gene TRBJ2-7; D uncertain. V was cut by 1 base and J by 2 bases, with 9 bases left in between. Germline CDR1 LGHNT, CDR2 FRNRAP. The CDR3 consists of 14 residues. As DNA, the CDR3 is TGTGCTAGTGGTTTGGACGGGTCGGCCTACGAGCAGTACTTC. Protein product: CASGLDGSAYEQYF.

The chain links TRBV29-1 to TRBJ2-7; 9 bases are a match to TRBD1. Per germline, CDR1 SQVTM and CDR2 ANQGSEA. Unmatched junction bases numbered 5, after V lost 5 bases and J lost 3 bases. The CDR3 has 13 residues. CDR3 sequence: CSVTSTGGYEQYF. The CDR3 DNA follows: TGCAGCGTTACGTCGACAGGGGGCTACGAGCAGTACTTC.

This chain links TRBV7-3 with TRBJ2-2; no definite D call. Germline V gives CDR1 SGHTA, CDR2 FQGTGA. Trimming took off 0 bases at V and 5 bases at J, with 7 bases between the two ends. CDR3 length: 14 residues. The CDR3 bases are TGTGCCAGCAGCTTAACAGGGATGACCGGGGAGCTGTTTTTT. It encodes CASSLTGMTGELFF.

The V and J genes are TRBV6-5 and TRBJ2-1; tentatively, D is TRBD1 (6 bases). V lost 7 bases, J lost 1 base, and 8 bases lay in between. The germline V gene encodes CDR1 MNHEY and CDR2 SVGAGI. The CDR3 covers 13 residues. The CDR3 DNA reads TGTGCCAGCACTACAGGGTCCTACAATGAGCAGTTCTTC. It codes for CASTTGSYNEQFF.

The chain uses TRBV5-4 and TRBJ2-5, with D possibly TRBD1 on 5 matching bases. Germline loops: CDR1 SGHNT, CDR2 YYREEE (reference sequence). CDR3 length equals 14 residues. Trimming pared 1 base from V and 2 bases from J, leaving 9 bases between. CDR3 coding DNA: TGTGCCAGCAGCTTGTACAGGATGCAAGAGACCCAGTACTTC. Translation: CASSLYRMQETQYF.

CDR3 in DNA: TGCGCCAGCAGCTTGAAGGAGCTGACTACTTCAGATTCCTACGAGCAGTACTTC. It is translated as CASSLKELTTSDSYEQYF. The chain combines TRBV5-1 with TRBJ2-7; maybe TRBD2 (5 bases). The CDR3 runs to 18 residues. The germline V gene encodes CDR1 SGHRS and CDR2 YFSETQ. Trimming left V 1 base short and J 1 base short, with 21 bases between.

CDR3 sequence reads: CASSLVQAAYEQYF. DNA of the CDR3: TGTGCCAGCAGCTTAGTACAGGCGGCCTACGAGCAGTACTTC. The chain joins TRBV7-8 to TRBJ2-7; possible D gene TRBD1, 5 bases. Germline CDR1 and CDR2: SGHVS and FQNEAQ. This CDR3 spans 14 amino acids. V was pared by 1 base and J by 2 bases, with 9 bases between.

The rearrangement uses TRBV15 and TRBJ2-3, with TRBD2 matching 8 bases. This CDR3 contains 17 residues. V lost 4 bases to trimming and J lost 0 bases; unmatched junction nucleotides: 9. Looked up from germline, CDR1 is LNHNV and CDR2 is YYDKDF (reference sequence). The CDR3 region is CATSIGTSFRSTDTQYF. CDR3 nucleotides: TGTGCCACCAGCATAGGGACTAGTTTTCGTAGCACAGATACGCAGTATTTT.

The chain couples TRBV19 to TRBJ1-1; D is unresolved. The CDR3 totals 14 residues. Germline-derived CDR1 and CDR2 are LNHDA and SQIVND (reference sequence). Trimming took off 8 bases at V and 2 bases at J, with 15 bases between the two ends. In DNA, the CDR3 is TGTGCCAGTTCACGGTTAATCTCCAACACTGAAGCTTTCTTT. The encoded protein is CASSRLISNTEAFF.

The genes are TRBV19 and TRBJ2-1, with TRBD2 matching 8 bases. J was trimmed by 4 bases and V by 8 bases; bases with no gene match: 7. The CDR3 has 14 residues. CDR1 and CDR2 (germline): LNHDA, SQIVND (reference sequence). CDR3 sequence (DNA): TGTGCCAGTGCCGCCGGGGGGGGATACAATGAGCAGTTCTTC. Its protein is CASAAGGGYNEQFF.

The chain couples TRBV12-3 or TRBV12-4 to TRBJ2-2; 7 nucleotides match TRBD2. V shed 7 bases, J shed 5 bases, and the junction held 4 bases outside the gene matches. The CDR3 spans 13 residues. This CDR3 reads CASNGGSTGELFF. CDR3 nucleotide sequence: TGTGCCAGCAATGGCGGGAGTACCGGGGAGCTGTTTTTT.

The chain is built from TRBV12-5 and TRBJ1-1; TRBD1 matches 9 bases. Germline V gene sequence: CDR1 LGHNT, CDR2 FRNRAP. The CDR3 is 15 amino acids. The junction had 15 bases not matched to a gene; V was cut back by 5 bases and J by 11 bases. The CDR3 here is CASGTGQGFNLRAFF. The CDR3, as DNA: TGTGCTAGTGGTACCGGACAGGGGTTTAATTTGCGGGCTTTCTTT.

This chain connects TRBV14 to TRBJ1-2; D is ambiguous. The CDR3 covers 16 residues. V was trimmed by 3 bases and J by 0 bases, leaving 14 bases between them. Germline lookup yields CDR1 SGHDN and CDR2 FVKESK. CDR3 loop: CASSQAILGANYGYTF. CDR3 nucleotides: TGTGCCAGCAGCCAGGCAATCCTAGGAGCTAACTATGGCTACACCTTC.

This clone was recorded a few times. The chain has TRBV13 and TRBJ2-5, with D hard to call. Germline V gene lookup returns CDR1 PRHDT and CDR2 FYEKMQ (reference sequence). Trimming removed 5 bases from V and 2 bases from J, with 12 bases in between. This CDR3 spans 14 amino acids. CDR3 nucleotide sequence: TGTGCCAGCAGCCACACCTCCCGACAAGAGACCCAGTACTTC. It yields the protein CASSHTSRQETQYF.

V and J are TRBV18 and TRBJ2-3; weak D call: TRBD2 (5 bases). The germline V and J ends were trimmed by 3 bases and 4 bases, with 8 bases remaining between them. The CDR3 covers 13 residues. In germline, CDR1 is KGHSH, CDR2 LQKENI. The DNA of the CDR3 is TGTGCCAGCTCACCGAACGGGGCAGATACGCAGTATTTT. This encodes CASSPNGADTQYF.

This clone appeared a single time. The CDR3 is CASSEWRAQPQHF. CDR3 sequence (DNA): TGTGCCAGCAGTGAATGGAGGGCTCAGCCCCAGCATTTT. The chain combines TRBV6-1 with TRBJ1-5; D ambiguous. Trimming cost V 2 bases and J 6 bases, with 8 bases left between them. CDR3 length: 13 amino acids. Germline values: CDR1 MNHNS, CDR2 SASEGT.

The V and J genes are TRBV27 and TRBJ1-5; D is uncertain. CDR3 length equals 12 residues. Trimming took off 3 bases at V and 6 bases at J, with 6 bases between the two ends. Germline V gene data show CDR1 as MNHEY and CDR2 as SMNVEV (reference sequence). CDR3 coding DNA: TGTGCCAGCAGTTTGGGAGGTCAGCCCCAGCATTTT. This encodes CASSLGGQPQHF.

This chain links TRBV27 with TRBJ2-1; D is undetermined. Trimming removed 6 bases at V and 0 bases at J, with 12 bases between. CDR1 and CDR2 (germline): MNHEY, SMNVEV (reference sequence). The CDR3 covers 15 residues. As DNA, the CDR3 is TGTGCCAGCAGAAGTTGGCTTAGCTCCTACAATGAGCAGTTCTTC. Translating it yields CASRSWLSSYNEQFF.

The chain is built from TRBV7-6 and TRBJ2-1, with D possibly matching TRBD2 (5 bases). There are 15 residues in the CDR3. CDR1 is SGHVS and CDR2 is FNYEAQ in the germline V gene. Trimming shortened V by 5 bases and J by 4 bases, and 15 bases separated the two germline ends. CDR3 DNA: TGTGCCAGCAGCCTAGTACCGGGATCTTACAATGAGCAGTTCTTC. Its protein product is CASSLVPGSYNEQFF.